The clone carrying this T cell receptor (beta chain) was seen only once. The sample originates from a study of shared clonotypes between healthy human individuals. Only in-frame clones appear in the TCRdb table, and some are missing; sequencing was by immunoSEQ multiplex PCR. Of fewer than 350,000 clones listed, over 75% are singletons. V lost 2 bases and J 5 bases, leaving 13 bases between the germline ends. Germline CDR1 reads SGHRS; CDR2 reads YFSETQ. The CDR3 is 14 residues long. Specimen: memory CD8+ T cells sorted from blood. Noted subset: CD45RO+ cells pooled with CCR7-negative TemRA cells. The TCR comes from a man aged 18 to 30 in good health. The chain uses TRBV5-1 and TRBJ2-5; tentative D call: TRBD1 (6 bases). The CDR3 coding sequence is TGCGCCAGCAGCTTCGGACAGCCCTTGGAGACCCAGTACTTC. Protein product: CASSFGQPLETQYF.